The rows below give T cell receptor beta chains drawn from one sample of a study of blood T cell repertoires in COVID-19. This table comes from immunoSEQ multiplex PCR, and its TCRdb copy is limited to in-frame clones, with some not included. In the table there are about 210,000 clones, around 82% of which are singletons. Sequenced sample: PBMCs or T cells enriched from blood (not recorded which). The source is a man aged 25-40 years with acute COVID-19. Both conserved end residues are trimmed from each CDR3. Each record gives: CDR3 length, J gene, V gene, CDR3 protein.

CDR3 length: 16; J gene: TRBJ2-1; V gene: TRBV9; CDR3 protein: ASSPGLAGASLKDEQF
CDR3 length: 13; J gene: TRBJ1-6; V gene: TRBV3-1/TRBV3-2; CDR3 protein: ASSQLDSPNSPLH
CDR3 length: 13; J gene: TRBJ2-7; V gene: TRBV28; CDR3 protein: ASSPYREDFYEQY
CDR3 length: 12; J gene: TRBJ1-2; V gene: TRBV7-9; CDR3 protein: ASSRGQGNYGYT
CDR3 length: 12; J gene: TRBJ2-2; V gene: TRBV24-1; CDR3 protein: ATSSRGRTGELF
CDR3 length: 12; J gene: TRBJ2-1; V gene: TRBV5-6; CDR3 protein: ASSFGTGNNEQF
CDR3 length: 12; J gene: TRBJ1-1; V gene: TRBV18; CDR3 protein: ASSPAGMNTEAF
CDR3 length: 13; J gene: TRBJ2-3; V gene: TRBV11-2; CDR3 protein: ASSLGQGVTDTQY
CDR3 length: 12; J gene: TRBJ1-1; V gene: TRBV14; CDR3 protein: ASSQSGLNTEAF
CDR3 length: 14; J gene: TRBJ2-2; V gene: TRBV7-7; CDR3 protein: ASSLGQLASTGELF
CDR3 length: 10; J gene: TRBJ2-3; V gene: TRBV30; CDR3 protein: AWSADRDTQY
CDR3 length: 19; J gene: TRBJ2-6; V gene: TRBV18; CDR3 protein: ARHQPGQRIFQNSGANVLT
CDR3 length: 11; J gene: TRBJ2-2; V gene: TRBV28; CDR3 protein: ASSFTDTGELF
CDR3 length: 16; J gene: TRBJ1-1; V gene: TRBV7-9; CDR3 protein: ASSFPTGGSPMNTEAF
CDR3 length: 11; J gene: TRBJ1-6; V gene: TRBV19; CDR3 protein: ASSGSVPSPLH
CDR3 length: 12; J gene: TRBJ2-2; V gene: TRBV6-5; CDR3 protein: ASTKQGGTGELF
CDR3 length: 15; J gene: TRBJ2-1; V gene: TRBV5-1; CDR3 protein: ASSLAELAGNYNEQF
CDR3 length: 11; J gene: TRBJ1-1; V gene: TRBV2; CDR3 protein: ASSEGDFTEAF
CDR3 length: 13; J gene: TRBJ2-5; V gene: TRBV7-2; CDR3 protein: ASSLGFRVEETQY
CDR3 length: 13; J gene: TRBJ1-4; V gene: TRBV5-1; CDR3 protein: ASRDAGGPNEKLF
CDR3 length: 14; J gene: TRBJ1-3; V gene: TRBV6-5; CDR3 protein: ASSYFTPSSGNTIY
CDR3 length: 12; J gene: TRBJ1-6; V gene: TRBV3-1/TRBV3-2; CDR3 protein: ASSTGTVSSPLH
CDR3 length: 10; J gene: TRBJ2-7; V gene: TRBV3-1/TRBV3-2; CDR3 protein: ASSPGLAMQY
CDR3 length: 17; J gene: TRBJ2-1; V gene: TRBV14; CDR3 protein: ASSQVGLAGGYSYNEQF
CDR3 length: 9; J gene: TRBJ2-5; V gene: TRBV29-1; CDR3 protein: SVVPVETQY
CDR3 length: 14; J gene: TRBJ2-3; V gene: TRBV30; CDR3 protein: AWSVFVAGHTDTQY
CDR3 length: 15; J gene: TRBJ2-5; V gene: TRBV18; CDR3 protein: ASSPGTPGGFQETQY
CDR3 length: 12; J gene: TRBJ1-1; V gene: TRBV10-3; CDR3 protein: AIIRGGAYTEAF
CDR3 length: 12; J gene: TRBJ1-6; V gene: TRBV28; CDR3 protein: ASRTGTRGSPLH
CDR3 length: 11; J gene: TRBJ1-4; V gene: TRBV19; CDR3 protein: ASEGAFNEKLF
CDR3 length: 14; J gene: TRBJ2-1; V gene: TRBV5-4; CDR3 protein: ASSPSQAQIRNEQF
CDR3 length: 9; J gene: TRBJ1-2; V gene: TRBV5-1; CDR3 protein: ASTQGDGYT
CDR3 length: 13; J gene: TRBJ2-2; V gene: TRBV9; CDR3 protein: ASSVANSHTGELF
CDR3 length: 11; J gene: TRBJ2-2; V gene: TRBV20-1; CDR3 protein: SASQGVTGELF
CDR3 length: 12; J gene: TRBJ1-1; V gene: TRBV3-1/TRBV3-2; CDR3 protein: ASSRRDREAEAF
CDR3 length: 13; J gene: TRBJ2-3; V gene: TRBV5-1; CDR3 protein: ASSGSSGGTDTQY
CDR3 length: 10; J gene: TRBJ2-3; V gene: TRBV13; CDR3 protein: ASSLELDTQY
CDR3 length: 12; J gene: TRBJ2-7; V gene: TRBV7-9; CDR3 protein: ASSLRQLSREQY
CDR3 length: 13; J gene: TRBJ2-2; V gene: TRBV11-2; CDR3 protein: ASSPRGRVAGELF
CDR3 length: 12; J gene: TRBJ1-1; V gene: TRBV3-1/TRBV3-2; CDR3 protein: ASSQAGLAAEAF
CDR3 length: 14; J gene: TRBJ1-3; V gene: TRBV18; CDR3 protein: ASEPGTAEAGNTIY
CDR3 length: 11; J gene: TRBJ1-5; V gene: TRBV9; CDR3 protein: ASSVQDNQPQH
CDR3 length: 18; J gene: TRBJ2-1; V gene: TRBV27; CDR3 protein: ASSSSPGLAGGPTYNEQF
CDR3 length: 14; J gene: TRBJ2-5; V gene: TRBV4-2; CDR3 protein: ASSQGTSGDQETQY
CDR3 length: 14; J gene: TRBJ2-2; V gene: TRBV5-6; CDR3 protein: ASSLLEIFATGELF
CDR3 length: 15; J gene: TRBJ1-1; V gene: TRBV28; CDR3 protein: ASNPTAARGENTEAF
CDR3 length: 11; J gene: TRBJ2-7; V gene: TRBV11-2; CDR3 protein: ASSLGRGAEQY
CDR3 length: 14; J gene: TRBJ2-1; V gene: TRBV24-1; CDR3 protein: ATSDPGQSSYNEQF
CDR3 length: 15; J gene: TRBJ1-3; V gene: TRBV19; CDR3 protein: ASSRGTGLNSGNTIY
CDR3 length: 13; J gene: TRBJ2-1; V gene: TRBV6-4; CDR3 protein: ASSVSQQGTDEQF
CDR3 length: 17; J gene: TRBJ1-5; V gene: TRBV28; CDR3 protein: ASSFGFGATLREDQPQH
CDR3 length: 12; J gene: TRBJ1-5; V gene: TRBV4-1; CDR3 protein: ASSPVGGNQPQH